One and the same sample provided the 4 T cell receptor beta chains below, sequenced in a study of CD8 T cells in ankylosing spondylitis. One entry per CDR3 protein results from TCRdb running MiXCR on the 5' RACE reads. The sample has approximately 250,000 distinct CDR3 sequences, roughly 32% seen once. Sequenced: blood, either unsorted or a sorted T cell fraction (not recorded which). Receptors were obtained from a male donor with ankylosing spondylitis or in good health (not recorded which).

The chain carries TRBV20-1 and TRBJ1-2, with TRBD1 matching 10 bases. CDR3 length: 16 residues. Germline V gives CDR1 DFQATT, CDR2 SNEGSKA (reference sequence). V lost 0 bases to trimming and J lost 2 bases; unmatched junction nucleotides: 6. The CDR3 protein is CSAREMGQGKNYGYTF. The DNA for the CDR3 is TGCAGTGCTAGAGAGATGGGACAGGGGAAAAACTATGGCTACACCTTC.

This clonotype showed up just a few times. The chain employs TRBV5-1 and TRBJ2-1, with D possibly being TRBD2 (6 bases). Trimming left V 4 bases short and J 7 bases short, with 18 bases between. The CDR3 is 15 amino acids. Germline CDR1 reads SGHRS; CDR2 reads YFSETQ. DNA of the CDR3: TGCGCCAGCAGCCCCGGATTGGCGGGGTTGAATGAGCAGTTCTTC. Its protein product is CASSPGLAGLNEQFF.

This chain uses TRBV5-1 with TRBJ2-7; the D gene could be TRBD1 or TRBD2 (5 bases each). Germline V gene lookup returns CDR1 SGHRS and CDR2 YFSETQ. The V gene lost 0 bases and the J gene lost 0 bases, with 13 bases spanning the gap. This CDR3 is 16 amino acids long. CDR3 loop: CASSLGGRSPSYEQYF. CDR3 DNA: TGCGCCAGCAGCTTGGGGGGACGGTCGCCCTCCTACGAGCAGTACTTC.

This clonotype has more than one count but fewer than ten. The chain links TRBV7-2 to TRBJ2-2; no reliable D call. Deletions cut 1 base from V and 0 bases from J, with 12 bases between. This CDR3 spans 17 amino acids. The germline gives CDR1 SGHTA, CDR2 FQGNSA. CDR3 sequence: CASSLVVLLTNTGELFF. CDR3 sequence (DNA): TGTGCCAGCAGCTTAGTTGTGCTACTCACGAACACCGGGGAGCTGTTTTTT.